These T cell receptor beta chains were read from a single sample in a study of PD-L1 blockade in urothelial cancer. Libraries were prepared by immunoSEQ multiplex PCR; TCRdb keeps only in-frame clonotypes and omits some of them. In the table there are roughly 100,000 clones, around four fifths of which are singletons. The specimen was PBMCs, collected around atezolizumab (anti-PD-L1) treatment. These receptor sequences come from a man in his 70s with urothelial cancer. CDR3s include the opening cysteine and the closing phenylalanine or tryptophan. D genes are given only for firm matches. Clone size, where shown, is once, few, many, or a class for clones that have expanded.

j_gene | abundance | d_gene | v_gene | CDR3aa | CDR3nt
TRBJ2-1 | NA | TRBD2 | TRBV12-5 | CASGRERGPRFF | TGTGCTAGTGGACGAGAGCGGGGCCCTAGGTTCTTC
TRBJ1-2 | once | TRBD1 | TRBV10-3 | CAISQDRDYGYTF | TGTGCCATCAGCCAGGACAGGGACTATGGCTACACCTTC
TRBJ1-2 | NA | TRBD1 | TRBV27 | CASSPGTGSYGYTF | TGTGCCAGCAGTCCCGGGACAGGTTCATATGGCTACACCTTC
TRBJ1-5 | NA | NA | TRBV6-5 | CASSETGNNQPQHF | TGTGCCAGCAGTGAGACAGGCAACAATCAGCCCCAGCATTTT
TRBJ1-2 | NA | NA | TRBV6-1 | CASSERAGEGGYTF | TGTGCCAGCAGTGAAAGGGCAGGGGAAGGTGGCTACACCTTC
TRBJ1-2 | NA | NA | TRBV5-1 | CASSFGSTPANYGYTF | TGCGCCAGCAGCTTTGGCTCGACTCCGGCTAACTATGGCTACACCTTC
TRBJ1-2 | NA | TRBD1 | TRBV5-1 | CASSHTGAGGYTF | TGCGCCAGCAGCCACACAGGGGCCGGTGGCTACACCTTC
TRBJ2-7 | NA | TRBD2 | TRBV5-5 | CASSLAEAGGTYEQYF | TGTGCCAGCAGCTTGGCGGAGGCGGGGGGGACGTACGAGCAGTACTTC
TRBJ2-7 | NA | TRBD1 | TRBV7-9 | CASSRRGQGPYEQYF | TGTGCCAGCAGCCGCCGGGGACAGGGTCCCTACGAGCAGTACTTC
TRBJ1-1 | NA | TRBD1 | TRBV5-8 | CASSSIRQGGRMNTEAFF | TGTGCCAGCAGCTCAATTCGACAGGGAGGTAGGATGAACACTGAAGCTTTCTTT
TRBJ1-1 | few | TRBD1 | TRBV30 | CAWIRTGGTEAFF | TGTGCCTGGATCCGGACAGGAGGAACTGAAGCTTTCTTT
TRBJ1-5 | NA | TRBD1 | TRBV6-6 | CASSPGQGDDQPQHF | TGTGCCAGCAGCCCCGGACAGGGGGACGATCAGCCCCAGCATTTT
TRBJ1-2 | NA | NA | TRBV19 | CASSIGRDYGYTF | TGTGCCAGTAGTATCGGCAGGGACTATGGCTACACCTTC
TRBJ1-3 | many | NA | TRBV6-1 | CASSRTHPGNTIYF | TGTGCCAGCAGTCGGACACATCCGGGAAACACCATATATTTT
TRBJ1-6 | NA | NA | TRBV10-2 | CASSELYTSGNSPLHF | TGCGCCAGCAGTGAACTTTATACCAGCGGGAATTCACCCCTCCACTTT
TRBJ2-1 | NA | TRBD1 | TRBV6-1 | CASSEGTGKEDEQFF | TGTGCCAGCAGTGAAGGGACAGGAAAGGAAGATGAGCAGTTCTTC
TRBJ2-7 | NA | NA | TRBV27 | CASSGQGGRSYEQYF | TGTGCCAGCAGTGGCCAGGGGGGTAGGTCCTACGAGCAGTACTTC
TRBJ2-5 | NA | NA | TRBV5-1 | CASGRTEETQYF | TGCGCCAGCGGTCGGACAGAAGAGACCCAGTACTTC
TRBJ2-2 | NA | TRBD1 | TRBV12-5 | CASGPDRGSDTGELFF | TGTGCTAGTGGCCCCGACAGGGGTAGTGACACCGGGGAGCTGTTTTTT
TRBJ1-2 | NA | NA | TRBV6-5 | CASSYSTQFRGYTF | TGTGCCAGCAGTTACTCGACACAGTTCCGCGGCTACACCTTC
TRBJ2-7 | NA | TRBD2 | TRBV10-1 | CASSYRGLAGVAEQYF | TGCGCCAGCAGTTATAGGGGACTAGCGGGAGTCGCCGAGCAGTACTTC
TRBJ2-1 | NA | NA | TRBV5-1 | CASSPGPVGGNEQFF | TGCGCCAGCAGCCCAGGACCGGTGGGGGGCAATGAGCAGTTCTTC